The 5 T cell receptor beta chains below come from one sample, sequenced in a study of blood T cell repertoires in COVID-19. The table came from immunoSEQ multiplex PCR; TCRdb's copy has only in-frame clones and leaves some out. The table records 110,000 to 150,000 clones, under 85% of them present only once. The sequencing input was PBMCs or T cells enriched from blood (not recorded which). The receptors derive from a woman in her late teens or twenties who had been exposed to COVID-19.

The J gene is TRBJ2-7, the V gene TRBV3-1 (or the pseudogene TRBV3-2); 11 nucleotides match TRBD1. CDR1 and CDR2 (germline): LGHDT, YNNKEL (reference sequence). The V gene end was trimmed by 3 bases and the J gene end by 7 bases; junction bases not matched to a gene: 11. CDR3 length: 16 amino acids. CDR3 residues: CASSQSFGQGAGEQYF. DNA for the CDR3: TGTGCCAGCAGCCAGTCGTTTGGACAGGGGGCGGGGGAGCAGTACTTC.

The chain employs TRBV5-4 and TRBJ2-1; D gene unclear. The V gene lost 3 bases and the J gene lost 12 bases, with 19 bases spanning the gap. The CDR3 contains 14 residues. CDR1 is SGHNT, CDR2 YYREEE, per germline (reference sequence). CDR3 bases: TGTGCCAGCAGCTCGCGAATTGAGACAATGACGCAGTTCTTC. Its translation: CASSSRIETMTQFF.

V and J are TRBV5-1 and TRBJ2-5, with TRBD2 identical over 12 bases. The junction had 5 bases not matched to a gene; V was cut back by 6 bases and J by 2 bases. Looked up from germline, CDR1 is SGHRS and CDR2 is YFSETQ. CDR3 size: 15 residues. The CDR3 loop is CASIRGTSGQETQYF. The CDR3 DNA reads TGCGCCAGCATCAGGGGGACTAGCGGGCAAGAGACCCAGTACTTC.

This chain uses TRBV6-1 with TRBJ1-4; no clear D gene. Germline values: CDR1 MNHNS, CDR2 SASEGT. The V and J ends lost 1 base and 4 bases respectively, with 7 bases between them. This CDR3 region has 14 residues. CDR3 DNA sequence: TGTGCCAGCAGTGAAGTAATGAGTAATGAAAAACTGTTTTTT. Translated, it gives CASSEVMSNEKLFF.

The chain uses TRBV7-9 and TRBJ1-2, with D hard to call. From germline, CDR1 is SEHNR and CDR2 FQNEAQ (reference sequence). Trimming removed 5 bases from V and 6 bases from J, with 10 bases in between. The CDR3 runs 12 residues. The CDR3 loop is CASSLKTDGYTF. The CDR3 coding sequence is TGTGCCAGCAGCCTTAAAACAGATGGCTACACCTTC.